This T cell receptor (beta chain) was found in a study of shared clonotypes between healthy human individuals. V lost 2 bases and J 2 bases, leaving 10 bases between the germline ends. Germline CDR1 reads SGHRS; CDR2 reads YFSETQ. The CDR3 length is 14 residues. Sequencing used immunoSEQ multiplex PCR; TCRdb keeps in-frame clones, though not all of them. The repertoire holds approximately 470,000 clones, with about 84% as singletons. This clone was picked up one time. The rearrangement uses TRBV5-1 and TRBJ2-5; D is undetermined. The specimen sequenced was PBMCs. The TCR comes from a woman in her 40s in good health. Some clones in this sample may be carry-over from other donors' samples. CDR3 sequence reads: CASSLSSNQETQYF. In DNA, the CDR3 is TGCGCCAGCAGCTTATCTAGTAATCAAGAGACCCAGTACTTC.